This note documents a single T cell receptor beta chain sequence. Antigen: not known. The source of the sample is a study of graft-versus-host responses after intestinal transplantation. The wider study: After anti-thymocyte globulin induction, recipients took tacrolimus and steroids for three to four years.

This table comes from immunoSEQ multiplex PCR, and its TCRdb copy is limited to in-frame clones, with some not included. The table lists more than 90,000 clones, approximately 93% of them singletons. General study findings and limits: Association was observed between peak circulating GvH clone levels and early post-transplant HvG declines.

This clonotype originated in a human donor who was the organ donor for an intestinal transplant. The material sequenced was unstimulated CD8+ T cells sorted from spleen or lymph node cells, taken before transplant.

CDR3 region: CASRFPWAGRKNTGELFF. The CDR3, as DNA: TGTGCAAGTCGCTTCCCCTGGGCAGGGCGGAAGAACACCGGGGAGCTGTTTTTT. This chain uses TRBV12-2 with TRBJ2-2; TRBD1 was called by the table and not checked on the DNA. TRBV12-2 is a listed pseudogene. This CDR3 contains 18 residues.